Listed here is a single T cell receptor beta chain. It has no known antigen specificity. The record has no base qualities; no much larger clone is one base away. Each collaborating institution followed its own protocols to collect whole blood in K2EDTA tubes. For TCRbeta analysis, collaborators shipped samples as frozen whole blood, isolated PBMCs, or DNA extracted from either of those sample types. CDR1 LGHDT and CDR2 YNNKEL are derived from the germline V gene (reference sequence). From its cysteine to its phenylalanine, the CDR3 spans 14 amino acids. The kept DNA is CDR3 alone, 42 bases in frame from the first base. Cut back by 2 bases and 3 bases, the V and J ends lie 10 bases apart. TCRbeta CDR3 regions were amplified from genomic DNA using the immunoSEQ Assay, a bias-controlled multiplex PCR. On the authors' methods: Within the assay, amplification of reference gene primers was used to estimate how many nucleated cells each sample contained. Sequence reads were collapsed and filtered to measure the absolute abundance of every unique TCRbeta CDR3 rearrangement. For each sample, productive Simpson clonality was calculated as the square root of Simpson's diversity index over productive rearrangements. TCRdb's version of the immuneACCESS table is confined to in-frame rearrangements and falls short of the full clone set. An unresolved V gene accounts for under half of the shortfall where checked; the remainder is of unknown origin. V, J and clone size reflect that table, while D and trimming were determined from the DNA. The sample includes about 140,000 clones, with roughly four fifths observed a single time. The biggest ten clones account for more than 7% of the sample.

These data come from a study of blood T cell repertoires in COVID-19 (dated by TCRdb to 2018 to 2021). For the study in its entirety: Samples from collaborators originated in the United States, Italy and Spain and spanned both the acute and convalescent phases of COVID-19. Sample metadata almost always included a de-identified subject ID, COVID-19 status, age in years and sex. A freely available public database, intended as a resource for researchers studying the immune response to SARS-CoV-2, is where the repertoires were released. The prospective study material was composed of cDNA or gDNA derived from T cells, B-cell-depleted T cells, or PBMCs. HLA class I and class II types, where available, came from metadata supplied by the sample provider rather than from assay-based typing. Samples were obtained from the ongoing ImmuneRACE study (first 160 participants) and from over a thousand subjects provided by 6 global collaborators. Subjects who had been exposed to COVID-19, were actively infected with it, or had recovered from it provided the deeply sampled blood TCRbeta repertoires that made up the dataset. Beyond this particular receptor, the publication reports: How much clinical and demographic metadata was included differed by source and by participant, and the metadata was provided uncurated.

The chain uses TRBV3-1 (or the pseudogene TRBV3-2) and TRBJ1-1, with the D gene call left open. The TCR comes from a human donor in a cohort sampled during active COVID-19. Source material: peripheral blood. The DNA sequence follows: TGTGCCAGCAGCCAACAGGAAGTCGACACTGAAGCTTTCTTT. Translated, it gives CASSQQEVDTEAFF.